This T cell receptor (beta chain) was profiled in a study of cytomegalovirus exposure and HLA in healthy donors (dated by TCRdb to the late 2010s). Regarding the complete study: An earlier analysis of fewer than 750 of the donors reported over 250 Gb of sequence data and 95 million to 140 million unique TCR beta sequences obtained from about 200 million T cells. Around 320 gigabases of sequencing data and some 85 million unique TCR sequences were included in an early release covering several hundred HLA-typed donors. Of the 350 to 400 genotyped donors, 65% to 90% fell in the genetic ancestry cluster associated with self-reported Caucasian donors. The study aimed to test whether cataloging public T cell receptors could reveal signatures of past pathogen exposure. Using immunosequencing, the study profiled T cell repertoires from around 680 subjects and related those repertoires to cytomegalovirus serostatus. In addition to the first cohort of 666 subjects, a separate validation cohort of about 120 different subjects was used. To predict cytomegalovirus infection status, the study brought together high-throughput TCR immunosequencing, statistical association of individual TCRs with disease status, and machine learning. In a later analysis, previously published TCR beta repertoires from 550 to 750 donors were re-analyzed and high-resolution HLA genotyping was added so that TCR occurrence patterns could be studied. Rather than drawing on any new phenotypic data, the later analysis identified candidate immune exposures from TCR beta sequences and the way those sequences occurred across donors. To decide whether each TCR beta V gene segment behaved as functional or pseudogenic, an earlier analysis of over 500 of the donors relied on high-throughput TCR beta sequencing. Donor age, sex, ethnicity and CMV serostatus were compiled together with the repertoire data. A later genetic analysis took genome-wide SNP genotypes for about 55% of the 666 donors and used that subset as a discovery cohort. All discovery cohort repertoires had been generated on a single sequencing platform. HLA typing included class I and class II loci at four-digit resolution. Typing coverage differed by locus: A, B, C, DRB1 and DQB1 were typed in roughly 620-630 donors, DQA1 in approximately 520, DPA1 in around 580, and DPB1 in 450 to 480. Four to six DR-DQ haplotypes were handled as single units for association and clustering, since linkage in the cohort was strong. Across 300 to 400 genotyped donors of the cohort, an average of about 200,000 unique TCR beta nucleotide sequences per donor were sequenced, and about a sixth of those sequences were non-productive.

The cohort comprised some 730 healthy bone marrow donors. All cohort members were sampled while nominally healthy, although unrecorded immune exposures were likely present. The donor tested CMV seronegative, placing the donor among the 350 to 400 seronegative members of the cohort. Every donor gave a peripheral blood sample, and the peripheral blood mononuclear cells from that sample were used for TCR beta sequencing. Genomic DNA extraction from the blood cell samples was performed with the Qiagen DNeasy Blood Extraction Kit. Points the paper makes about the study in general: In a later analysis, HLA-associated TCR beta chains showed more clonal expansion and lower generation probabilities than non-associated chains that were equally common. Because the 87-base-pair reads could not distinguish some IMGT-functional V segments, including TRBV6-2 and TRBV6-3, those segments were excluded. In an earlier analysis of under 600 of the donors, most TCR beta V segments were observed in productive rearrangements about 90% or about 30% of the time, broadly matching IMGT annotations. A cluster of highly shared sequence variants was judged likely to represent a technical artifact of the sequencing pipeline. Three of the identified cytomegalovirus-associated TCR beta chains were confirmed in vitro to be specific for cytomegalovirus antigens. It was suggested by the authors that the approach could potentially be generalized to other disease states and immunological phenotypes. Strong co-occurrence of HLA alleles, especially DR and DQ, made assigning TCR associations to individual alleles difficult. A further reported finding was that TCR beta sequences accurately predicted the HLA-A and HLA-B alleles for most subjects in the first cohort. Cytomegalovirus status was reported to be diagnosed by the classifier with high specificity and sensitivity in both the original and validation cohorts. Correlated functional status among segregating V segments might be attributable to linkage disequilibrium, but an unknown experimental factor could not be ruled out. In a later analysis, 15,000 to 20,000 TCR beta sequences were associated with specific HLA alleles at a false discovery rate of 0.05. Because HLA typing was unavailable for some donors at each locus, only the typed subset was used in association tests. A later analysis reported that several top co-occurrence clusters appeared linked to parvovirus B19, influenza, CMV and Epstein-Barr virus. In the study, approximately 150 TCR beta chains were listed as associated with cytomegalovirus. A later genetic analysis reported fewer N-insertions in productive TCRs among donors in an Asian-associated ancestry cluster than the roughly 640-donor mean. Because counts were too low, about 17 rarely observed V segments, including chromosome 9 orphons, were excluded from the earlier analysis of a few hundred of the donors. CMV serostatus was the only immune exposure information available for the cohort. Most TCR sequences were seen in very few donors, while some public TCRs were found in many individuals. In a later analysis, most CMV-associated TCR beta chains were found to appear HLA-restricted, with HLA associations seemingly driven largely by CMV exposure. The presence/absence analyses assumed that sequencing depth was roughly uniform across donors, and that assumption may not be true. In a later genetic analysis, a missense DCLRE1C variant was associated with V-gene and J-gene trimming of TCR beta chains, and the association was replicated in an independent cohort. In a later analysis, TCR association rates were found to vary across HLA loci, with the most associated TCRs seen for DRB1 alleles and the fewest for HLA-C alleles. Only TCR beta chains were sequenced in this cohort, and the absence of alpha or paired-chain data limited detectable features.

The CDR1 and CDR2 encoded by the germline V gene (reference sequence) are MNHEY and SMNVEV. The germline V and J ends show losses of 4 bases and 8 bases respectively, and no gene match explains 6 bases of the junction. From the cysteine through the phenylalanine, the CDR3 covers 15 amino acids. Only the CDR3 region is kept as DNA, spanning 45 bases read in frame from base 1. This clone was seen more than once but under ten times. Its recognized antigen is unknown. No per-base quality is available; no much larger clone lies one base away. Library preparation used the immunoSEQ multiplex PCR assay. For the multiplex PCR, a mixture combining 60 forward primers for TCR Vbeta segments and 13 reverse primers for TCR Jbeta segments was used. A multiplex PCR assay on genomic DNA amplified the CDR3 region of rearranged TCR beta genes. On the Illumina HiSeq System, the amplified TCR beta libraries were sequenced as 87-base-pair reads. Turning to the authors' computational methods: In a later analysis, approximately 74 million unique TCR beta chains were counted across the 650 to 750 repertoires, and around 10 million of these chains were shared by at least two donors. A nearest-neighbor algorithm error-corrected the raw reads and collapsed the reads into unique sequences, merging closely related sequences to remove PCR and sequencing errors. To assign V, D and J gene segments, CDR3 sequences were aligned to IMGT reference sequences. For a sequence to be retained, a match of at least six nucleotides to both a V gene segment and a J gene segment was required. A rearrangement was called productive if the CDR3 had no stop codons and remained in frame with V and J, and every other rearrangement was called non-productive. Following IMGT convention, CDR3 was defined as the stretch from the second conserved V-encoded cysteine up to the conserved J-encoded phenylalanine. The earlier analysis of about 590 of the donors excluded sequences that lacked an unambiguous match to a single V gene segment. An earlier analysis of about 590 of the donors classified V segments as functional when productive rearrangements were above 56.7% and as segregating when the standard deviation between donors was above 5%. A statistical classification framework was built to diagnose cytomegalovirus status from the catalog of TCR beta chain sequences. A later analysis assigned V and J genes by comparing TCR nucleotide sequences with IMGT/GENE-DB human TR gene sequences. The TCRdist pipeline was used in a later analysis to assign CDR3 sequences and most-parsimonious VDJ recombination scenarios. In a later analysis, each TCR beta chain was defined by its CDR3 amino acid sequence together with its V-gene family, and reads without a unique V-gene family were excluded. A later analysis removed several hundred highly shared, low-generation-probability nucleotide sequences to deal with suspected cross-contamination and a sequencing artifact. For each public chain, a later analysis derived a clonal expansion index from normalized ranks of inferred template counts within each repertoire. In a later analysis, generation probabilities were computed using a VDJ recombination model fitted to out-of-frame rearrangements, and the results were checked against IGoR. A later analysis scored TCR-TCR, TCR-HLA and TCR-CMV co-occurrence with hypergeometric tests, applying a repertoire-size bias correction to TCR pairs. To estimate false discovery rates, a later analysis permuted the HLA or CMV assignments 20 times. In a later analysis, co-occurring TCRs were grouped with DBSCAN, and TCRdist sequence similarity was added when clustering was performed within HLA-allele-positive subsets. For co-occurrence clustering, repertoires with fewer than 30,000 or more than 120,000 public chains were excluded, along with five repertoires with anomalous nucleotide sharing. TCRdb mirrors the immuneACCESS table, restricted to in-frame sequences. Some clones are absent from its copies; in checked studies, under half trace to an unresolved V gene, and the reason for the others is unknown. V and J calls and clone size are as listed in that table; D and trimming were resolved from the DNA. The sample data list under 200,000 clones, and 60% to 85% of these were observed just once. The ten largest clones take up about 3.1% of the sample.

The V and J genes are TRBV27 and TRBJ2-1, with 12 middle bases fitting TRBD1. This clonotype was sampled from a female donor in good health and CMV-seronegative. Sequencing was done on a sample of PBMCs. The bases read TGTGCCAGCAGTTCAAGGGACAGGGGGCTAGATGAGCAGTTCTTC. Its translation reads: CASSSRDRGLDEQFF.